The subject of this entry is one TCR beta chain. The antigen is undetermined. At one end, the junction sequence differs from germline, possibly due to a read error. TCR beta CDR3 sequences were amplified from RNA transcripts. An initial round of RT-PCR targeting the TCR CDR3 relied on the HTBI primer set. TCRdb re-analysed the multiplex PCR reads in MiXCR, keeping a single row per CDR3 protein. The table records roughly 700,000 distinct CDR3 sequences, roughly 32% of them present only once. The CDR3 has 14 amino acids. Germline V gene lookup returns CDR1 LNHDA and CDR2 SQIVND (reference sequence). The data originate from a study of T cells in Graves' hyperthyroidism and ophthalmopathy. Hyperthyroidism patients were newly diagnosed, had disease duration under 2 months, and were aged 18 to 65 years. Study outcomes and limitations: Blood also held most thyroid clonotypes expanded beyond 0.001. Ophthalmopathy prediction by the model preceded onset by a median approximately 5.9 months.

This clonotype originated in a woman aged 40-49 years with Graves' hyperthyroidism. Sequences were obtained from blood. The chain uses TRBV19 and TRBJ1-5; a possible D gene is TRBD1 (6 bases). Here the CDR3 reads CASSEEGDGQPQHF. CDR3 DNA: TGTGCCAGTAGTGAGGAGGGGGACGGGCAGCCCCAACATTTT.